This entry lists 20 T cell receptor beta chains sequenced from one sample in a study of blood T cell repertoires in COVID-19. TCRdb's table, derived via immunoSEQ multiplex PCR, lists solely in-frame clones and lacks some. The profile shows tens of thousands of clones, more than 65% of them singletons. The sequencing input was peripheral blood. These receptors were collected from a human donor in a cohort sampled during active COVID-19.

The V and J genes are TRBV9 and TRBJ2-1; the D gene is possibly TRBD1 (5 bases). Germline V gene lookup returns CDR1 SGDLS and CDR2 YYNGEE. This CDR3 region has 17 residues. The V end lost 4 bases, the J end lost 0 bases, and 17 bases lay between the germline ends. The CDR3 nucleotides are TGTGCCAGCAGCCCTAGGGGTGGAATTAGCTCCTACAATGAGCAGTTCTTC. Its translation is CASSPRGGISSYNEQFF.

This chain joins TRBV6-2 or TRBV6-3 and TRBJ2-1; 9 bases are shared with TRBD1. After removal of 1 base from V and 9 bases from J, the junction contained 10 bases not matched to a gene. The CDR3 covers 16 residues. The germline CDR1 and CDR2 sequences are MNHEY and SVGEGT. The CDR3: CASSYFRDRVAREQFF. In DNA, the CDR3 is TGTGCCAGCAGTTACTTCCGGGACAGGGTAGCCCGTGAGCAGTTCTTC.

This clone occurred many times. The rearrangement links TRBV5-1 to TRBJ2-2; 10 bases agree with TRBD2. Losses at the gene ends were 4 bases for V and 3 bases for J; bases not matched to a gene: 9. The CDR3 covers 17 residues. CDR1 and CDR2 from the germline V gene are SGHRS and YFSETQ. The CDR3 protein is CASSPGRTSGHTGELFF. The CDR3 DNA reads TGCGCCAGCAGCCCAGGACGGACTAGCGGTCACACCGGGGAGCTGTTTTTT. Full variable domain (outside the CDR3, taken from reference TRBV5-1 and TRBJ2-2): KAGVTQTPRYLIKTRGQQVTLSCSPISGHRSVSWYQQTPGQGLQFLFEYFSETQRNKGNFPGRFSGRQFSNSRSEMNVSTLELGDSALYLCASSPGRTSGHTGELFFGEGSRLTVL.

The rearrangement uses TRBV19 and TRBJ1-2; D not certain. The CDR3 runs to 15 residues. V lost 5 bases and J 1 base, leaving 14 bases between the germline ends. CDR1 is LNHDA and CDR2 is SQIVND in the germline V gene (reference sequence). The CDR3 bases are TGTGCCAGTAGTGCGACGGGTCCGGTTAACTATGGCTACACCTTC. As protein: CASSATGPVNYGYTF.

CDR3 loop: CASSSGLPPETQYF. Here the CDR3 DNA reads TGTGCCAGCAGCTCGGGACTGCCTCCCGAGACCCAGTACTTC. This chain joins TRBV7-9 and TRBJ2-5; tentative D call: TRBD2 (6 bases). V was trimmed by 4 bases and J by 5 bases, leaving 14 bases between them. CDR3 size: 14 residues. The germline gives CDR1 SEHNR, CDR2 FQNEAQ (reference sequence).

This clone was detected a few times. V usage is TRBV2 and J usage is TRBJ1-5, with 7 nucleotides matching TRBD1. After removal of 6 bases from V and 2 bases from J, the junction contained 1 base not matched to a gene. Germline assignment: CDR1 SNHLY and CDR2 FYNNEI. The length of the CDR3 is 13 residues. The CDR3 sequence: CASSGTGNQPQHF. DNA of the CDR3: TGTGCCAGCAGCGGGACAGGCAATCAGCCCCAGCATTTT.

The chain couples TRBV4-2 to TRBJ2-3, with D tentatively TRBD2 (5 bases). The CDR3 runs to 15 residues. V was trimmed by 0 bases and J by 0 bases, leaving 7 bases between them. CDR1 is LGHNA and CDR2 is YNFKEQ in the germline V gene. The CDR3 coding sequence is TGTGCCAGCAGCCAAGATAGGACTAGCACAGATACGCAGTATTTT. Encoded protein: CASSQDRTSTDTQYF.

The V gene is TRBV7-6, the J gene TRBJ2-5; possibly TRBD1 for D (5 bases). Trimming pared 7 bases from V and 5 bases from J, leaving 23 bases between. This CDR3 is 16 amino acids long. The germline V gene encodes CDR1 SGHVS and CDR2 FNYEAQ. The CDR3 is CASTRRQGPRLETQYF. The CDR3 DNA follows: TGTGCCAGCACCCGACGGCAGGGCCCTCGTTTGGAGACCCAGTACTTC.

The chain combines TRBV7-2 with TRBJ2-1; D is perhaps TRBD1 (5 bases). The CDR3 consists of 14 residues. CDR1 is SGHTA and CDR2 is FQGNSA in the germline V gene. Trimming pared 5 bases from V and 8 bases from J, leaving 16 bases between. Written as DNA, the CDR3 is TGTGCCAGCAGCCTGGACCGGCTGGGGCATGAGCAGTTCTTC. It encodes CASSLDRLGHEQFF.

This clone appeared many times. The chain couples TRBV5-1 to TRBJ1-3; 7 positions agree with TRBD1. Germline trimming cut 0 bases from V and 0 bases from J; bases unmatched to any gene: 6. Germline lookup yields CDR1 SGHRS and CDR2 YFSETQ. This CDR3 is built from 17 residues. The DNA for the CDR3 is TGCGCCAGCAGCTTGGGTCAGCCAGGGGGCTCTGGAAACACCATATATTTT. As protein: CASSLGQPGGSGNTIYF.

This chain uses TRBV19 with TRBJ1-1; 8 positions agree with TRBD1. The CDR3 runs 16 residues. In germline, CDR1 is LNHDA, CDR2 SQIVND (reference sequence). J gave up 1 base and V 2 bases, and 6 bases lay outside the gene matches. The CDR3 DNA reads as TGTGCCAGTAGTATAACCGCCGGACAGGGGAACACTGAAGCTTTCTTT. This gives the protein CASSITAGQGNTEAFF.

This sequence joins TRBV7-8 and TRBJ2-3; 15 bases agree with TRBD2. From germline, CDR1 is SGHVS and CDR2 FQNEAQ. Trimming at V came to 4 bases and at J to 5 bases, leaving 13 bases not matched to a gene. This CDR3 has 19 residues. CDR3 in amino acids: CASSSPQGLAGGPGDTQYF. CDR3 DNA: TGTGCCAGCAGCTCCCCTCAAGGACTAGCGGGAGGGCCTGGAGATACGCAGTATTTT.

The rearrangement uses TRBV13 and TRBJ1-6, with 7 bases lining up with TRBD1. This CDR3 has 16 amino acids. V shed 6 bases, J shed 4 bases, and the junction held 9 bases outside the gene matches. In germline, CDR1 is PRHDT, CDR2 FYEKMQ (reference sequence). CDR3 coding DNA: TGTGCCAGCAGAAAAACATCAGGGGGTTATAATTCACCCCTCCACTTT. This encodes CASRKTSGGYNSPLHF.

The genes are TRBV5-4 and TRBJ1-6; 9 nucleotides agree with TRBD1. The V segment lost 0 bases and the J segment 10 bases; nucleotides outside the gene matches: 5. Germline-derived CDR1 and CDR2 are SGHNT and YYREEE (reference sequence). This CDR3 is 15 amino acids long. CDR3 DNA sequence: TGTGCCAGCAGCTTGGCCGGGACAGGGTTCTCACCCCTCCACTTT. Translated, it gives CASSLAGTGFSPLHF.

The chain employs TRBV21-1 and TRBJ2-7; the listed D gene, TRBD1, was not tested against the DNA. TRBV21-1 is designated a pseudogene. The CDR3 totals 14 residues. CDR3 nucleotide sequence: TGTGCCAGCAGCAAAGTGGACATCTCCTACGAGCAGTACTTC. Its translation: CASSKVDISYEQYF.

This clone was observed a handful of times. The chain joins TRBV4-1 to TRBJ2-1, with D maybe TRBD1 (6 bases). This CDR3 spans 13 amino acids. V was cut by 5 bases and J by 9 bases, with 14 bases left in between. CDR1 and CDR2 from the germline V gene are MGHRA and YSYEKL. This CDR3 reads CASSLTLGAEQFF. The CDR3 DNA follows: TGCGCCAGCAGCTTGACGTTGGGGGCTGAGCAGTTCTTC.

Ten or more counts support this clone. The CDR3 bases are TGCGCCAGCAGGGGCTTCGGAAAGGGGACTAATCAGCCCCAGCATTTT. It specifies CASRGFGKGTNQPQHF. The chain joins TRBV10-1 to TRBJ1-5; D may be TRBD1 (5 bases). The V end lost 6 bases, the J end lost 4 bases, and 19 bases lay between the germline ends. The CDR3 has 16 residues. In germline, CDR1 is WNHNN, CDR2 SYGVQD (reference sequence).

This chain joins TRBV4-1 and TRBJ1-1, with D tentatively TRBD1 (6 bases). This CDR3 is 17 amino acids long. CDR1 is MGHRA and CDR2 is YSYEKL in the germline V gene. Trimming removed 4 bases from V and 3 bases from J, with 21 bases in between. CDR3 amino acids: CASSPTGPTGVDTEAFF. In nucleotides, the CDR3 is TGCGCCAGCAGCCCTACAGGGCCCACCGGGGTGGACACTGAAGCTTTCTTT.

Only a few counts were recorded for this clone. The gene calls are TRBV10-3 and TRBJ2-2; 11 nucleotides line up with TRBD2. Germline CDR1 and CDR2: ENHRY and SYGVKD. J was trimmed by 0 bases and V by 4 bases; bases with no gene match: 13. This CDR3 has 20 amino acids. CDR3 sequence reads: CAISGPPLLAGVSNTGELFF. The DNA of the CDR3 is TGTGCCATCAGTGGCCCACCCTTACTAGCGGGGGTATCGAACACCGGGGAGCTGTTTTTT.

The chain carries TRBV30 and TRBJ2-1; 13 bases are shared with TRBD2. After removal of 5 bases from V and 6 bases from J, the junction contained 1 base not matched to a gene. The germline V gene encodes CDR1 GTSNPN and CDR2 SVGIG (reference sequence). The CDR3 is 13 residues long. CDR3 in DNA: TGTGCCTGGCGGACTAGCGGGAGCAATGAGCAGTTCTTC. Translating gives CAWRTSGSNEQFF.